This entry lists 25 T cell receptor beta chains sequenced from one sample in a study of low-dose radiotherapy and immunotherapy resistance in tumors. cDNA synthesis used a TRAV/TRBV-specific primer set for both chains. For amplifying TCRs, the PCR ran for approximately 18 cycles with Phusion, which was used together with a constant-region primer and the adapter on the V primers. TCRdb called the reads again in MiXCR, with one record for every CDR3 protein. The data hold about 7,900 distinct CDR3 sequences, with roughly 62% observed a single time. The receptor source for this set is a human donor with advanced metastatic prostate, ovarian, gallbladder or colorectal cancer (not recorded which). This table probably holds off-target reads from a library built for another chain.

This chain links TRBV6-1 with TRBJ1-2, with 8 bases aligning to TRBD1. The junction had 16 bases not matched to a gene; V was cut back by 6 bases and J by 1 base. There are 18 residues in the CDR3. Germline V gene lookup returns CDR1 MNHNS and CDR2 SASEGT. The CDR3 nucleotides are TGTGCCAGCAGCAGTCCTCAGGGGGCGCGGTATTATAACTATGGCTACACCTTC. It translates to CASSSPQGARYYNYGYTF.

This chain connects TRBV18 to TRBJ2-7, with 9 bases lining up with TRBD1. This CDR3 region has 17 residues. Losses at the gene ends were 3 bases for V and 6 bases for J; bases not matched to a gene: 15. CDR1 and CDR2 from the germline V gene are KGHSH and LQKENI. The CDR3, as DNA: TGTGCCAGCTCACCGGGAACCCCGGGACAGGGACTGGGCGAGCAGTACTTC. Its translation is CASSPGTPGQGLGEQYF.

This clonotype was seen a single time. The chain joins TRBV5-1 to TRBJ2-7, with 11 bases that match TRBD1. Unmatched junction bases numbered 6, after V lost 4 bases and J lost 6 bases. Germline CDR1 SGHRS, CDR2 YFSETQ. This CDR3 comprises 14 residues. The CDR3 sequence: CASSLGQGAVEQYF. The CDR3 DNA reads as TGCGCCAGCAGCCTCGGACAGGGGGCCGTCGAGCAGTACTTC.

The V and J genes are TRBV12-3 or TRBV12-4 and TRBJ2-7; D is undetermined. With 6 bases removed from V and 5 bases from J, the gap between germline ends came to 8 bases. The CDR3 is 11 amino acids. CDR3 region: CASSSFNEQYF. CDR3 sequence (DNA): TGTGCCAGCAGCTCCTTTAACGAGCAGTACTTC.

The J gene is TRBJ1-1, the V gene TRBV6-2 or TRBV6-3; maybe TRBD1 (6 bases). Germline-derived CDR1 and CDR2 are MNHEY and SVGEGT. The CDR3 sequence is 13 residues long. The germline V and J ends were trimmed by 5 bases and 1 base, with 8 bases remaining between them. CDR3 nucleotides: TGTGCCAGCAGTCGGACAGCGAACACTGAAGCTTTCTTT. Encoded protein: CASSRTANTEAFF.

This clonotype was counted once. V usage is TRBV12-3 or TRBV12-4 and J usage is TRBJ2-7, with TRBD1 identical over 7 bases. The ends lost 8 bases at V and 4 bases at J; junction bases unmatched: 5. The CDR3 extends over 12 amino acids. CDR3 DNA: TGTGCCAGCGGGGTGACAGGGTACGAGCAGTACTTC. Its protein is CASGVTGYEQYF.

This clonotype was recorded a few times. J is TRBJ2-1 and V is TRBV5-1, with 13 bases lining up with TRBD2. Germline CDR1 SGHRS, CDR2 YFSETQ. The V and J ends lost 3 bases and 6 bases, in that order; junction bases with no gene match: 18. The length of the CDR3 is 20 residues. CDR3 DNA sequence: TGCGCCAGCAGCTCAGTAGGGACTAGCGGGAAATGGGAGTTTTTCAATGAGCAGTTCTTC. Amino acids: CASSSVGTSGKWEFFNEQFF.

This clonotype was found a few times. CDR3 DNA: TGTGCCAGCAGCCCCAGTGGACGGCGGGGAGGGGAAAAACTGTTTTTT. It specifies CASSPSGRRGGEKLFF. J is TRBJ1-4 and V is TRBV11-2; no clear D. Deletions cut 5 bases from V and 8 bases from J, with 21 bases between. Looked up from germline, CDR1 is SGHAT and CDR2 is FQNNGV. This CDR3 spans 16 amino acids. Using reference TRBV11-2 and TRBJ1-4 for the parts outside the CDR3, the full variable domain is EAGVAQSPRYKIIEKRQSVAFWCNPISGHATLYWYQQILGQGPKLLIQFQNNGVVDDSQLPKDRFSAERLKGVDSTLKIQPAKLEDSAVYLCASSPSGRRGGEKLFFGSGTQLSVL.

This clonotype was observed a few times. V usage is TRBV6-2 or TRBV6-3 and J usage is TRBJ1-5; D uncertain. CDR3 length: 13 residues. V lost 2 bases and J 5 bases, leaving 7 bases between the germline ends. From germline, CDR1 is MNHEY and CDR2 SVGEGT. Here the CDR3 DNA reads TGTGCCAGCAGTTACGAGTCCCATCAGCCCCAGCATTTT. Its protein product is CASSYESHQPQHF.

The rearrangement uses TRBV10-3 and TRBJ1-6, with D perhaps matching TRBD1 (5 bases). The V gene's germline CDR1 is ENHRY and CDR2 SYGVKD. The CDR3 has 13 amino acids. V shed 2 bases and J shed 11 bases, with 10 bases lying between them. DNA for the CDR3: TGTGCCATCAGTGAGGAAAAAGGGGCACCCCTCCACTTT. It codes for CAISEEKGAPLHF.

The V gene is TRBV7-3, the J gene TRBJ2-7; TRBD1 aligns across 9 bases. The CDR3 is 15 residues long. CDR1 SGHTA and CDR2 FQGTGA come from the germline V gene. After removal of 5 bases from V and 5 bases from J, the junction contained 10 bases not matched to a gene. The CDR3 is CASSPSGTGRNEQYF. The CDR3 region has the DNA TGTGCCAGCAGCCCTTCCGGGACAGGGAGAAACGAGCAGTACTTC.

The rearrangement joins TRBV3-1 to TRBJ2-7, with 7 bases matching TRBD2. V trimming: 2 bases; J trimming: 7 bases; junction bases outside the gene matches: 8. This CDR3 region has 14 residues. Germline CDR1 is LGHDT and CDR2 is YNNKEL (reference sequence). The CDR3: CASSQKGGSREQYF. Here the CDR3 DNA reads TGTGCCAGCAGCCAAAAAGGCGGGAGTCGGGAGCAGTACTTC.

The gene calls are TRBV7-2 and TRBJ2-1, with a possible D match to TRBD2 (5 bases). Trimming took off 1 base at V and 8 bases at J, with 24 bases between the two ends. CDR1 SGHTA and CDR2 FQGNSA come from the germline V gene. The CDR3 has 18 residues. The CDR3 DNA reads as TGTGCCAGCAGCTTAGTGGGGTCCTCACTAGGGTTCTTCGATGAGCAGTTCTTC. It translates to CASSLVGSSLGFFDEQFF. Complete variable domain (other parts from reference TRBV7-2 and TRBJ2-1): GAGVSQSPSNKVTEKGKDVELRCDPISGHTALYWYRQSLGQGLEFLIYFQGNSAPDKSGLPSDRFSAERTGGSVSTLTIQRTQQEDSAVYLCASSLVGSSLGFFDEQFFGPGTRLTVL.

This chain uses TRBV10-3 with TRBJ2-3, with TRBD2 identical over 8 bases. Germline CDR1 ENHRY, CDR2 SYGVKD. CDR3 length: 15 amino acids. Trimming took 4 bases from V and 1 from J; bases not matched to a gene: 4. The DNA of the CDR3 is TGTGCCATCAGTGGAGCTAGCGGGCGCACAGATACGCAGTATTTT. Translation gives CAISGASGRTDTQYF.

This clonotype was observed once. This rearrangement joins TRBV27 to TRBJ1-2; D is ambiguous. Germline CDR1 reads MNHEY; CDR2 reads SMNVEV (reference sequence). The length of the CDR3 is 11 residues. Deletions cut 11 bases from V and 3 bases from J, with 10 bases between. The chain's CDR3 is CAAHGDYGYTF. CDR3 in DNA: TGTGCCGCACACGGGGACTATGGCTACACCTTC.

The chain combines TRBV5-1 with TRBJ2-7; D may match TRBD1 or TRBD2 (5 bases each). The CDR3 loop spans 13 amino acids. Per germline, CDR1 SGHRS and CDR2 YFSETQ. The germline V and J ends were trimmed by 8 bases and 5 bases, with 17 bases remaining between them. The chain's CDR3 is CARQRGPLNEQYF. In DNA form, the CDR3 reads TGCGCCAGGCAAAGGGGACCCCTCAACGAGCAGTACTTC.

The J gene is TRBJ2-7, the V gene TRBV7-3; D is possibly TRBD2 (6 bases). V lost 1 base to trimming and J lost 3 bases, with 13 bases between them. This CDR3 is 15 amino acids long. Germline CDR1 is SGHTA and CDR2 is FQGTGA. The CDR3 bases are TGTGCCAGCAGCTTAAGCGGGAACGGGGGCTACGAGCAGTACTTC. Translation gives CASSLSGNGGYEQYF.

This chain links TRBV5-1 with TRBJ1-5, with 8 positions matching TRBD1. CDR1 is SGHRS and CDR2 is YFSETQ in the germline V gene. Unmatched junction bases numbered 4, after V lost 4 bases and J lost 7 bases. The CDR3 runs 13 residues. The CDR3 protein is CASSLNRGQPQHF. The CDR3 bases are TGCGCCAGCAGCCTCAACAGGGGGCAGCCCCAGCATTTT.

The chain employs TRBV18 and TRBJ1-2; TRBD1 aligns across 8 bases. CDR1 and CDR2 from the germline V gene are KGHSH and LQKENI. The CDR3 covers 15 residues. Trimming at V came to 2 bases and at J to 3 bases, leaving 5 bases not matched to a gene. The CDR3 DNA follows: TGTGCCAGCTCACCAAGCAGGGGGCGCGACTATGGCTACACCTTC. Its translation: CASSPSRGRDYGYTF.

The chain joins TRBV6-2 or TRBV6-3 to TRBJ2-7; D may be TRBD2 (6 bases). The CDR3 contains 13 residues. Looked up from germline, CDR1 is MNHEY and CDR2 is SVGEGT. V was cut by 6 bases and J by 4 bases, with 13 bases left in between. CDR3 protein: CASRGGMPYEQYF. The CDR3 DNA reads TGTGCCAGCAGGGGAGGAATGCCTTACGAGCAGTACTTC.

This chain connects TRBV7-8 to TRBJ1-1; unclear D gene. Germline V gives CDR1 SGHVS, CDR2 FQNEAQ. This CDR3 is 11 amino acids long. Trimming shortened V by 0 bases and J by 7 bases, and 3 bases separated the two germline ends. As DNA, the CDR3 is TGTGCCAGCAGCTTAGCCAGTGAAGCTTTCTTT. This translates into CASSLASEAFF.

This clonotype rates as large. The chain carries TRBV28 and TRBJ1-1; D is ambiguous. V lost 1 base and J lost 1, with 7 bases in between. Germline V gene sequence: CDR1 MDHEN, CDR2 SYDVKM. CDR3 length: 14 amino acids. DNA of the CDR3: TGTGCCAGCAGTTTATCGGGCTGGAACACTGAAGCTTTCTTT. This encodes CASSLSGWNTEAFF.

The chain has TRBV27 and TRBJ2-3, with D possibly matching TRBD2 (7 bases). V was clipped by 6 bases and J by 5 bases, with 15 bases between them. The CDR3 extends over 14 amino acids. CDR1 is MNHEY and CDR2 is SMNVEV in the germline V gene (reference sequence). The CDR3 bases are TGTGCCAGCAGGTGGGGGGGCAGTTTAGATACGCAGTATTTT. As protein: CASRWGGSLDTQYF.

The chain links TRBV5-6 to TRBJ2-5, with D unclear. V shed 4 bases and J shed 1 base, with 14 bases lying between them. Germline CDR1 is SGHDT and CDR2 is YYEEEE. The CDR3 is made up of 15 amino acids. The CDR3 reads CASSRRASPQETQYF. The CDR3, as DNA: TGTGCCAGCAGCCGACGGGCGTCCCCCCAAGAGACCCAGTACTTC. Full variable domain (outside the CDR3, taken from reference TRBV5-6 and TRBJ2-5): DAGVTQSPTHLIKTRGQQVTLRCSPKSGHDTVSWYQQALGQGPQFIFQYYEEEERQRGNFPDRFSGHQFPNYSSELNVNALLLGDSALYLCASSRRASPQETQYFGPGTRLLVL.

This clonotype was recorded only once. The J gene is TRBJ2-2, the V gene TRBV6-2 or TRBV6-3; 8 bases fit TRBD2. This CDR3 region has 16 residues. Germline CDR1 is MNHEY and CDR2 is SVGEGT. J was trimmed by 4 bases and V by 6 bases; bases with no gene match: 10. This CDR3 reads CASSPWAGGRTGELFF. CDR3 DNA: TGTGCCAGCAGCCCCTGGGCGGGGGGCCGCACCGGGGAGCTGTTTTTT.